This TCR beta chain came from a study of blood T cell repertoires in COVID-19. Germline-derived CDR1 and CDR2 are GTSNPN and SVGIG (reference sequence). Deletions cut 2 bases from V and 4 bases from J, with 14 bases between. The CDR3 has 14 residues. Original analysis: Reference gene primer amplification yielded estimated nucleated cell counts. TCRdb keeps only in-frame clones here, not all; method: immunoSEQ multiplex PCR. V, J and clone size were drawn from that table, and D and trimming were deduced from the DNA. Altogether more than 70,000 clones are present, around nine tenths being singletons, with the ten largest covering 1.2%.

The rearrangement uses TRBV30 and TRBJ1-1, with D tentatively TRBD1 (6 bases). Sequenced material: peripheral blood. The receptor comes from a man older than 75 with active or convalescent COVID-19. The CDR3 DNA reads TGTGCCTGGAGTAAACAGGGATTCGGCACTGAAGCTTTCTTT. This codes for CAWSKQGFGTEAFF.